This TCR beta chain was captured in a study of radiation and T cells in renal cell carcinoma. TCRdb keeps only in-frame clones here, not all; method: immunoSEQ multiplex PCR. The sample holds 94,000 or so clones, approximately 83% seen once. CDR1 and CDR2 from the germline V gene are LNHDA and SQIVND (reference sequence). The CDR3 runs to 13 residues. Trimming stripped 5 bases from V and 1 base from J, with 9 bases between. As to time point: baseline pretreatment blood. Treatment of the sample: 15 Gy SBRT to primary tumor, nephrectomy 4 weeks later. The tumor was a clear cell renal cell carcinoma. Findings and caveats of the study: Baseline intratumoral clonotype presence is unknown without pretreatment biopsies.

A remark on this clone: Its antigen is unidentified.

The sequenced sample was blood, obtained from a patient whose treatment included radiotherapy and nephrectomy. The gene calls are TRBV19 and TRBJ2-7; D not certain. This receptor was taken from a man aged 55 to 70 with renal cell carcinoma. For the CDR3, the DNA is TGTGCCAGTAGTCTTGAAACATCCTACGAGCAGTACTTC. As protein: CASSLETSYEQYF.